The rows below give T cell receptor beta chains drawn from one sample of a study of T-cell reconstitution after alpha-beta-depleted transplantation in children. TCRdb re-analysed the PCR reads in MiXCR, keeping a single row per CDR3 protein. This sample has fewer than 550,000 distinct CDR3 sequences; 10% to 12% occur once, and the top ten carry approximately 14%. Here the sequenced sample was PBMCs, mostly from graft donor cells, taken 180 days after TCRalphabeta/CD19-depleted stem cell transplant. The source is a female patient aged 2 to 10 who had a stem cell transplant for aplastic anemia, so the T cells may come from the graft donor. Each CDR3 is given with its conserved first and last residue. Each record gives: J gene, clone size, V gene, D gene, CDR3 DNA, CDR3 protein. The D gene is left open where the match is weak. The size field is filled for only some rows; it gives once, few, many or a size class.

>TRBJ2-1|few|TRBV2|-
TGTGCCAGCAGTGTAAACAATTACAATGAGCAGTTCTTC
CASSVNNYNEQFF
>TRBJ2-2|-|TRBV29-1|-
TGCAGCGTTGGGAGCGGGGAGCTGTTTTTT
CSVGSGELFF
>TRBJ1-1|many|TRBV28|-
TGTGCCAGCAGGACTAACACTGAAGCTTTCTTT
CASRTNTEAFF
>TRBJ1-2|few|TRBV28|-
TGTGCCAGCAGTGGCCCTCGGGGCTCCGGTGGCTACACCTTC
CASSGPRGSGGYTF
>TRBJ2-7|-|TRBV10-3|-
TGTGCCATCACCGACAGCTACGAGCAGTACTTC
CAITDSYEQYF
>TRBJ2-5|-|TRBV6-5|-
TGTGCCAGCAGTTACTCGACCGGGCCAGGGACCCAGTACTTC
CASSYSTGPGTQYF
>TRBJ2-2|-|TRBV29-1|TRBD2
TGCAGCGGCCTGACTAGCGGGACGGGCACCGGGGAGCTGTTTTTT
CSGLTSGTGTGELFF
>TRBJ1-2|-|TRBV12-3/TRBV12-4|-
TGTGCCAGCAGTCAACGACAGAGTAACTATGGCTACACCTTC
CASSQRQSNYGYTF
>TRBJ1-3|few|TRBV18|-
TGTGCCAGCTCACCAAGGGACACCATATATTTT
CASSPRDTIYF
>TRBJ1-1|-|TRBV7-9|-
TGTGCCAGCGGGGGCTTCACTGAAGCTTTCTTT
CASGGFTEAFF
>TRBJ2-1|few|TRBV7-8|TRBD2
TGTGCCAGCAGCTCCCTAGCGGGAGATTTCGATGAGCAGTTCTTC
CASSSLAGDFDEQFF
>TRBJ2-7|-|TRBV29-1|TRBD2
TGCAGCGTCGGGGGGGGGATCTCCTACGAGCAGTACTTC
CSVGGGISYEQYF
>TRBJ1-1|few|TRBV20-1|-
TGCAGTGCTTCGACGGTTCTGAACACTGAAGCTTTCTTT
CSASTVLNTEAFF
>TRBJ2-7|few|TRBV10-3|-
TGTGCCATCAGTGTTGGGGGCTCCTACGAGCAGTACTTC
CAISVGGSYEQYF
>TRBJ2-5|-|TRBV3-1|-
TGTGCCAGCAGCCATCCACGAGAGACCCAGTACTTC
CASSHPRETQYF
>TRBJ1-2|-|TRBV28|-
TGTGCCATCCCCAAAGCAGGGGACGGCTACACCTTC
CAIPKAGDGYTF
>TRBJ1-1|few|TRBV7-9|-
TGTGCCAGCAGCTTCCGGGACACGGGGGGAACCACTGAAGCTTTCTTT
CASSFRDTGGTTEAFF
>TRBJ2-1|few|TRBV11-3|TRBD2
TGTGCCAGCAGCAAAGGACTAGCGGTGAGGGATGAGCAGTTCTTC
CASSKGLAVRDEQFF
>TRBJ2-7|-|TRBV28|-
TGTGCCAGCAGTTTGGTAGGGATCTCCTACGAGCAGTACTTC
CASSLVGISYEQYF
>TRBJ1-4|-|TRBV7-2|-
TGTGCCAGCAGCTTTGGCCCAGGTCCCGAAAAACTGTTTTTT
CASSFGPGPEKLFF
>TRBJ1-4|few|TRBV7-9|TRBD1
TGTGCCAGCGGCTGGGACAGAGTTAATGAAAAACTGTTTTTT
CASGWDRVNEKLFF
>TRBJ2-7|-|TRBV28|TRBD2
TGTGCCAGCAGTTCCGGGACTAGCGGGGGCTACGAGCAGTACTTC
CASSSGTSGGYEQYF
>TRBJ2-5|few|TRBV10-2|-
TGCGCCAGCAGTGAGTCGGTAGGGACCCAGTACTTC
CASSESVGTQYF
>TRBJ2-7|-|TRBV28|-
TGTGCCAGCAGTTCCACCCCCGGGAGAATGTACGAGCAGTACTTC
CASSSTPGRMYEQYF
>TRBJ2-4|-|TRBV2|-
TGTGCCAGCAGTCCCGGACCGCTACGTAAGGGTGATAACAAAAACATTCAGTACTTC
CASSPGPLRKGDNKNIQYF
>TRBJ2-7|many|TRBV15|-
TGTGCCACCAGCAGAGACTCCCAGAGATCCTACGAGCAGTACTTC
CATSRDSQRSYEQYF
>TRBJ1-1|-|TRBV28|TRBD1
TGTGCCAGCAGTTCGAGACAGGGGTTGGAGAACACTGAAGCTTTCTTT
CASSSRQGLENTEAFF
>TRBJ2-1|-|TRBV18|-
TGTGCCACCGACGGGGCCAGAATGCGCAATGAGCAGTTCTTC
CATDGARMRNEQFF
>TRBJ2-1|many|TRBV5-1|TRBD2
TGCGCCAGCAGCTTTATAACTAGCGGGAGCAATGAGCAGTTCTTC
CASSFITSGSNEQFF
>TRBJ2-5|-|TRBV7-2|-
TGTGCCAGCAGCTTATGGGGCGGGAATCATCAAGAGACCCAGTACTTC
CASSLWGGNHQETQYF
>TRBJ1-2|-|TRBV20-1|-
TGCAGTGCTAGAGATCCGGGCGGAAGTTACTATGGCTACACCTTC
CSARDPGGSYYGYTF
>TRBJ1-1|few|TRBV27|TRBD1
TGTGCCAGCAGTTTATTTGGCCCGACAGGGGGCCTGACTGAAGCTTTCTTT
CASSLFGPTGGLTEAFF
>TRBJ2-3|few|TRBV29-1|TRBD2
TGCAGCGTGCCCCCGGAGGCTAGCGGGAGCACAGATACGCAGTATTTT
CSVPPEASGSTDTQYF
>TRBJ2-3|-|TRBV18|-
TGTGCCAGCTCACCAAGCCCTGGTCGGGCAGATACGCAGTATTTT
CASSPSPGRADTQYF
>TRBJ1-1|-|TRBV11-2|-
TGTGCCAGCAGCTTACAACGTGGGGGTGAAGCTTTCTTT
CASSLQRGGEAFF
>TRBJ1-1|-|TRBV19|TRBD1
TGTGCCAGTACCATCCAGGGGACAGGGGGGACTGAAGCTTTCTTT
CASTIQGTGGTEAFF
>TRBJ2-3|-|TRBV4-2|TRBD2
TGTGCCAGCAGCCAAGTTGCGACTAGCGGGAACACAGATACGCAGTATTTT
CASSQVATSGNTDTQYF
>TRBJ2-1|-|TRBV12-3/TRBV12-4|TRBD2
TGTGCCAGCAGACTGAGCGGGAGATGGCAGAATGAGCAGTTCTTC
CASRLSGRWQNEQFF
>TRBJ1-5|few|TRBV6-5|-
TGTGCCAGCAGTTACACGGGCGCAGGGAATCAGCCCCAGCATTTT
CASSYTGAGNQPQHF
>TRBJ1-1|many|TRBV6-6|TRBD1
TGTGCCAGCAGTTACAGGACAGGGGATGCTTTCTTT
CASSYRTGDAFF
>TRBJ2-4|many|TRBV5-1|-
TGCGCCAGCAGCTTGGATGGCATTCAGTACTTC
CASSLDGIQYF
>TRBJ2-1|many|TRBV4-1|TRBD1
TGCGCCAGCGCCCCAGGGGGCGATGAGCAGTTCTTC
CASAPGGDEQFF